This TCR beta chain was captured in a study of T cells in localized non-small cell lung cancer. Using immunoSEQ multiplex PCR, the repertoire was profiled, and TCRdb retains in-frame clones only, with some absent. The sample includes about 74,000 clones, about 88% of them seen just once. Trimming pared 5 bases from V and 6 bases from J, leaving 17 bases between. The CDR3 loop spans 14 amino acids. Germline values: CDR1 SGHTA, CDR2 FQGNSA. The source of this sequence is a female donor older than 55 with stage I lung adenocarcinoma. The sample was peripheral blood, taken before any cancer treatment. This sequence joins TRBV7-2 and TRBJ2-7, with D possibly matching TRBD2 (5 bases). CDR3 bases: TGTGCCAGCAGCCCAGGCGGGTGGGGAAGCGAGCAGTACTTC. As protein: CASSPGGWGSEQYF.